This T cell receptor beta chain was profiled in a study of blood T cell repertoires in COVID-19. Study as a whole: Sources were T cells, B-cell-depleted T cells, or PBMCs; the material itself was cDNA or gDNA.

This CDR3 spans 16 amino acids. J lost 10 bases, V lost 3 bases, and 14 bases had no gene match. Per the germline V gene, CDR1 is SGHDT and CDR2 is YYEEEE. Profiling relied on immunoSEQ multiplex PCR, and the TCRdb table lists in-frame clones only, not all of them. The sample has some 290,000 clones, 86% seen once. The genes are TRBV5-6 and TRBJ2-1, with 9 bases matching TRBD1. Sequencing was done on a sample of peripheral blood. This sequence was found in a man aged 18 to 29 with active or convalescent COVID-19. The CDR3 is CASSSNSGTGYWEQFF. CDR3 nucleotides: TGTGCCAGCAGCTCTAACTCCGGGACAGGGTATTGGGAGCAGTTCTTC.